The table lists the clone carrying this T cell receptor (beta chain) with many counts. Its antigen is currently unknown. Based on clinical symptoms, serum thyroxine and TRAb, thyroid ultrasound and orbital computed tomography, diagnoses were reached. Germline V gene lookup returns CDR1 MNHNS and CDR2 SASEGT. The CDR3 contains 15 residues. With 6 bases clipped from V and 5 bases from J, the junction kept 10 bases outside the gene matches. The data were taken from a study of T cells in Graves' hyperthyroidism and ophthalmopathy. Points from the study as a whole: Blood held most thyroid clonotypes expanded above 0.001 frequency. The model made its ophthalmopathy prediction, and onset followed a median approximately 6.5 months later.

RNA transcripts gave rise to amplified TCR beta CDR3 regions. TCR CDR3 regions were first amplified by RT-PCR with HTBI primers. TCRdb ran MiXCR on the multiplex PCR reads and lists one entry per CDR3 protein. The sample lists about 260,000 distinct CDR3 sequences, 16% occurring once. This sequence was found in a woman aged 18-29 years with Graves' ophthalmopathy. The sequenced sample was blood. The chain is built from TRBV6-1 and TRBJ1-1; 9 nucleotides align to TRBD1. CDR3 sequence (DNA): TGTGCCAGCAGAGGGATGACAGGGGGGTGGACTGAAGCTTTCTTT. As protein: CASRGMTGGWTEAFF.